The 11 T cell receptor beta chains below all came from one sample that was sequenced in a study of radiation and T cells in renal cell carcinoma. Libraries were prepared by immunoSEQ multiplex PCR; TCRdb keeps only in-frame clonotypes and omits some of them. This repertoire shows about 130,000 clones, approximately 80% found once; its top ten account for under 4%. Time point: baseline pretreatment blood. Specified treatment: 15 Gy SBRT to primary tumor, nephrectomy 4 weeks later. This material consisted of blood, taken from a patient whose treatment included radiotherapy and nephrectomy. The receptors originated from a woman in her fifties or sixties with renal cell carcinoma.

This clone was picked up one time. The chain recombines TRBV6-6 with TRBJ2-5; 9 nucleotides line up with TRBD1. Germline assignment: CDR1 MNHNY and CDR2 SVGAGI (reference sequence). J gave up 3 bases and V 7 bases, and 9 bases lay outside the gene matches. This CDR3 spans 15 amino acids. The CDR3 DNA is TGTGCCAGCACCCCCGGGGGACAGGGAAAAGAGACCCAGTACTTC. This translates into CASTPGGQGKETQYF.

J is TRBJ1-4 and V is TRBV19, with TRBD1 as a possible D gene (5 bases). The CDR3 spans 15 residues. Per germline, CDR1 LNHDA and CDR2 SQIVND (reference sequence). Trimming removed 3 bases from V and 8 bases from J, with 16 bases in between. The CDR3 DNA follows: TGTGCCAGTAGTATTGGATGGGGCAGAGGGGAAAAACTGTTTTTT. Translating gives CASSIGWGRGEKLFF.

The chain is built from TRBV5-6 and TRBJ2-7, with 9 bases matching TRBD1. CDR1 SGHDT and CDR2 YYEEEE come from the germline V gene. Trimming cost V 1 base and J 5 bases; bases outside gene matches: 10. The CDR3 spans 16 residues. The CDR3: CASSLFPGQGLHEQYF. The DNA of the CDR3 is TGTGCCAGCAGCTTGTTCCCGGGACAGGGACTCCACGAGCAGTACTTC.

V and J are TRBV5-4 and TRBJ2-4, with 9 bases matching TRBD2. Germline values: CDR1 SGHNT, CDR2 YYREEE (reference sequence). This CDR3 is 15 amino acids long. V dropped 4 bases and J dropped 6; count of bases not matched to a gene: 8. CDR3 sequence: CASSAPLAGLNIQYF. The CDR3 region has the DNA TGTGCCAGCAGCGCACCCCTAGCGGGACTAAACATTCAGTACTTC.

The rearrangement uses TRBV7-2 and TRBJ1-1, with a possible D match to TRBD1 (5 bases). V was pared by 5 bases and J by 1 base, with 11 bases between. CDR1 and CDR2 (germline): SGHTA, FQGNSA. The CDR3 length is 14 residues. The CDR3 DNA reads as TGTGCCAGCAGCCCGGGACGGAGGAACACTGAAGCTTTCTTT. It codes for CASSPGRRNTEAFF.

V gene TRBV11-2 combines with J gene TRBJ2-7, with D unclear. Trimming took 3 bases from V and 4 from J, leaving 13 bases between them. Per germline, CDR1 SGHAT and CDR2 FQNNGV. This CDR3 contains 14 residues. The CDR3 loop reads CASSFTYREYEQYF. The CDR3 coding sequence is TGTGCCAGCAGCTTTACTTACAGAGAGTACGAGCAGTACTTC.

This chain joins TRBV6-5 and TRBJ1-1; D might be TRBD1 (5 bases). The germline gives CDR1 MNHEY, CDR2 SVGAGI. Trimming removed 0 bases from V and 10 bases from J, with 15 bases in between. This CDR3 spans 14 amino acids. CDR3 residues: CASSYSNVRERAFF. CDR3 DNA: TGTGCCAGCAGTTACTCGAACGTCAGGGAGAGAGCTTTCTTT.

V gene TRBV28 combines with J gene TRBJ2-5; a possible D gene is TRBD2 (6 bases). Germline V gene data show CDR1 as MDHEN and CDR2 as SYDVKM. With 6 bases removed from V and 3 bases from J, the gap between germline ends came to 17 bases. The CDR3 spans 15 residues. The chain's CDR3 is CASSSHPPGEETQYF. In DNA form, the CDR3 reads TGTGCCAGCAGCTCTCATCCCCCGGGGGAAGAGACCCAGTACTTC.

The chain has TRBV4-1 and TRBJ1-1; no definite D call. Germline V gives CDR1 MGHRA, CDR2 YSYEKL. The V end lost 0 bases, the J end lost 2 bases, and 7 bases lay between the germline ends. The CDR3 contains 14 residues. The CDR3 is CASSQEAHNTEAFF. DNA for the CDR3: TGCGCCAGCAGCCAAGAGGCACATAACACTGAAGCTTTCTTT.

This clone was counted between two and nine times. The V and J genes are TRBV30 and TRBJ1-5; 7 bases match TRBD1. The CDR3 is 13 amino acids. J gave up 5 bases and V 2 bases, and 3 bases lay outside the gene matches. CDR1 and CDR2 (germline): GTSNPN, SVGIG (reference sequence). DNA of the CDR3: TGTGCCTGGAGTCCAGGGGGACATCAGCCCCAGCATTTT. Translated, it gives CAWSPGGHQPQHF.

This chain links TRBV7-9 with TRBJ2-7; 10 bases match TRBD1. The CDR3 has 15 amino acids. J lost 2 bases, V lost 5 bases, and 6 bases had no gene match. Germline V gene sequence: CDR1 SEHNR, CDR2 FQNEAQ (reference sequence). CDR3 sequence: CASSPGQGVTYEQYF. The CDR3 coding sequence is TGTGCCAGCAGCCCTGGACAGGGGGTAACCTACGAGCAGTACTTC.